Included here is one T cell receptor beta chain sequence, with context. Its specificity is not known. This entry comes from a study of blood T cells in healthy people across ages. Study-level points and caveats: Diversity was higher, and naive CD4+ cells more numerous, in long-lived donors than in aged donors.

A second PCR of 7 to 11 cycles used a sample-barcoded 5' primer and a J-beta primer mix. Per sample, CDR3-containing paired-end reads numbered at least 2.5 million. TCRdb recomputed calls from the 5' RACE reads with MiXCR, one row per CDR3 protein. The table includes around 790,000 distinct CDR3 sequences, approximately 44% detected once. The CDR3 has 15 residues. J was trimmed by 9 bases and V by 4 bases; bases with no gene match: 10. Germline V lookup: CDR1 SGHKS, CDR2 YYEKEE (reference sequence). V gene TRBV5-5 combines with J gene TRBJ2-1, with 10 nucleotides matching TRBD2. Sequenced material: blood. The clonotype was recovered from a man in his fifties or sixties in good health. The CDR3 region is CASSQPIRLAGEQFF. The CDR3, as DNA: TGTGCCAGCAGCCAACCGATCCGACTAGCGGGTGAGCAGTTCTTC.